The source of this T cell receptor (beta chain) is a study of cytomegalovirus exposure and HLA in healthy donors. Findings of the study overall: Analysis was performed later, and it showed HLA-associated TCR beta chains to be more clonally expanded than equally common others. Earlier results showed most TCR beta V segments being productive about 87% or about 30% of the time.

Both 60 Vbeta primers and 13 Jbeta primers went into the PCR. Libraries were prepared by immunoSEQ multiplex PCR; TCRdb keeps only in-frame clonotypes and omits some of them. In the table there are over 100,000 clones, about 76% of which are singletons. As to this clone: Its antigen is as yet unknown.

The J segment lost 5 bases and the V segment lost 5 bases, leaving 3 bases of the junction unmatched. Germline loops: CDR1 SNHLY, CDR2 FYNNEI. This CDR3 is built from 13 residues. The TCR comes from a man aged 30-40 years in good health and CMV-seropositive. This sequence joins TRBV2 and TRBJ2-3; 8 bases agree with TRBD1. The sample taken for sequencing was PBMCs. CDR3 sequence reads: CASSRQGRDTQYF. Written as DNA, the CDR3 is TGTGCCAGCAGTAGACAGGGGAGAGATACGCAGTATTTT.